This TCR beta chain was recovered during a study of cytomegalovirus exposure and HLA in healthy donors. Overall study context: Prior work identified 120 million or so unique TCR beta sequences in some 180 million T cells. The study, taken as a whole, reports: From TCR beta sequences, most subjects' HLA-A and HLA-B alleles were reportedly predicted accurately. CMV serostatus alone was available as immune exposure information. Among the CMV-associated chains, a few were confirmed in vitro as specific for CMV antigens.

Primers for the PCR totalled 60 Vbeta and 13 Jbeta. TCRdb keeps only in-frame clones here, not all; method: immunoSEQ multiplex PCR. The repertoire includes approximately 140,000 clones, 75% to 85% of them detected once, and under 3.5% sits in the top ten. With respect to this clone: Its antigen is unknown.

The CDR3 contains 15 residues. Germline trimming cut 5 bases from V and 4 bases from J; bases unmatched to any gene: 3. Germline CDR1 is SEHNR and CDR2 is FQNEAQ (reference sequence). This sequence originates from a man aged 50 to 60 in good health and CMV-seronegative. The chain employs TRBV7-9 and TRBJ1-5; TRBD1 agrees at 12 bases. What was sequenced was PBMCs. CDR3 DNA sequence: TGTGCCAGCAGCGCGGGACAGGGGGCGAATCAGCCCCAGCATTTT. It encodes CASSAGQGANQPQHF.